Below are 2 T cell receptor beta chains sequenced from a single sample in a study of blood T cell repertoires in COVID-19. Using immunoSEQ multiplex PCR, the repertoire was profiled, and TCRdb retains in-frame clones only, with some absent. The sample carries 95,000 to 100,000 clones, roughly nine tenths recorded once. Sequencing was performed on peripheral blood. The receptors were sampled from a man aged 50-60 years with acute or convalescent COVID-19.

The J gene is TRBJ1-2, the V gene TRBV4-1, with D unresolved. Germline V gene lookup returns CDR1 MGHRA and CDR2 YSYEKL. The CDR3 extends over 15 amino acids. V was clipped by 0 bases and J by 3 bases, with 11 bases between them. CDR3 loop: CASSQEDGWDYGYTF. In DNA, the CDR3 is TGCGCCAGCAGCCAAGAAGACGGGTGGGACTATGGCTACACCTTC.

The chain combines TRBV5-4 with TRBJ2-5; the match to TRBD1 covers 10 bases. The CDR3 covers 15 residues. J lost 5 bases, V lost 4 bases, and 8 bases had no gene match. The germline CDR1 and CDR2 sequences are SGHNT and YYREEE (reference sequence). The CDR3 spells CASSESTGGGETQYF. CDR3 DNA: TGTGCCAGCAGCGAATCGACAGGGGGCGGTGAGACCCAGTACTTC.